This TCR beta chain is from a study of T cell changes during pregnancy in multiple sclerosis. Profiling relied on immunoSEQ multiplex PCR, and the TCRdb table lists in-frame clones only, not all of them. In the table there are about 83,000 clones, roughly nine tenths of which are singletons. This CDR3 comprises 16 residues. The chain couples TRBV21-1 to TRBJ2-7; the DNA was not compared with TRBD2, the D call given in the table. TRBV21-1 is a pseudogene. The receptor was derived from a female donor in good health, serving as a control in a pregnancy study. Some clones in this sample may be carry-over from other donors' samples. The sample was PBMCs, taken in the first trimester of pregnancy. The CDR3 bases are TGTGCCAGCAGCAACTCCGAGCTCCAGCGGAACTACGAGCAGTACTTC. Translating gives CASSNSELQRNYEQYF.